These 18 T cell receptor beta chains share one sample of origin, sequenced in a study of CD8 T cells in ankylosing spondylitis. Study-level findings and limits: Roughly eight highly homologous variants made up a TCR beta motif that seemed to typify ankylosing spondylitis blood.

TCRdb re-called the 5' RACE reads with MiXCR, one entry per CDR3 protein. The table includes 450,000 to 550,000 distinct CDR3 sequences, about 5.7% detected once. Antigen specificity for these receptors is unknown. Source material: blood, either unsorted or a sorted T cell fraction (not recorded which). The receptors come from a male donor with ankylosing spondylitis.

There are many counts of this clonotype. CDR3 sequence (DNA): TGTGCCAGCAGCCCAACTCGGGACAGGGGATTTAATTCACCCCTCCACTTT. The encoded protein is CASSPTRDRGFNSPLHF. The V gene is TRBV7-6, the J gene TRBJ1-6; the match to TRBD1 covers 10 bases. With 5 bases clipped from V and 6 bases from J, the junction kept 10 bases outside the gene matches. The CDR3 extends over 17 amino acids. The germline CDR1 and CDR2 sequences are SGHVS and FNYEAQ. The full variable domain, completed using reference TRBV7-6 and TRBJ1-6, is GAGVSQSPRYKVTKRGQDVALRCDPISGHVSLYWYRQALGQGPEFLTYFNYEAQQDKSGLPNDRFSAERPEGSISTLTIQRTEQRDSAMYRCASSPTRDRGFNSPLHFGNGTRLTVT.

This clonotype was seen repeatedly, ten times or more. This sequence joins TRBV5-1 and TRBJ1-1; TRBD1 might be the D (5 bases). This CDR3 region has 14 residues. CDR1 is SGHRS and CDR2 is YFSETQ in the germline V gene. Trimming cost V 4 bases and J 2 bases, with 12 bases left between them. The CDR3 loop is CASSRQTGNTEAFF. The CDR3 DNA is TGCGCCAGCAGCCGACAGACTGGTAACACTGAAGCTTTCTTT. Complete variable domain (other parts from reference TRBV5-1 and TRBJ1-1): KAGVTQTPRYLIKTRGQQVTLSCSPISGHRSVSWYQQTPGQGLQFLFEYFSETQRNKGNFPGRFSGRQFSNSRSEMNVSTLELGDSALYLCASSRQTGNTEAFFGQGTRLTVV.

This clonotype appeared many times. The chain recombines TRBV12-3 or TRBV12-4 with TRBJ2-4; TRBD1 might be the D (5 bases). V dropped 6 bases and J dropped 8 bases, with 14 bases sitting between them. The length of the CDR3 is 13 residues. The CDR3 here is CASSALLGDIQYF. CDR3 bases: TGTGCCAGCAGCGCACTCCTAGGGGACATTCAGTACTTC.

CDR3 nucleotides: TGCGCCAGCAGCTTGATGGGTGCCCTCTCTGGAAACACCATATATTTT. Protein sequence: CASSLMGALSGNTIYF. This rearrangement joins TRBV5-1 to TRBJ1-3; D call uncertain. CDR1 SGHRS and CDR2 YFSETQ come from the germline V gene. CDR3 length equals 16 residues. The V end was cut by 1 base, the J end by 0 bases, with 11 bases between.

In this sample, this clonotype turned up many times. The rearrangement links TRBV27 to TRBJ1-2; 8 nucleotides align to TRBD1. Germline assignment: CDR1 MNHEY and CDR2 SMNVEV (reference sequence). J was trimmed by 4 bases and V by 5 bases; bases with no gene match: 6. The CDR3 runs to 14 residues. The CDR3 DNA sequence: TGTGCCAGCAGTCCCCAGACAGGGGCCTATGGCTACACCTTC. It yields the protein CASSPQTGAYGYTF.

This clonotype was detected many times. The V gene is TRBV20-1, the J gene TRBJ2-7; D not certain. Trimming took 1 base from V and 0 from J, leaving 13 bases between them. Germline assignment: CDR1 DFQATT and CDR2 SNEGSKA (reference sequence). CDR3 size: 15 residues. The CDR3 protein is CSARVGIMVSYEQYF. The CDR3 DNA sequence: TGCAGTGCTAGAGTAGGCATAATGGTCTCCTACGAGCAGTACTTC.

This clonotype has more than one count but fewer than ten. The chain employs TRBV28 and TRBJ2-6, with 7 nucleotides matching TRBD2. The V segment lost 7 bases and the J segment 4 bases; nucleotides outside the gene matches: 7. CDR3 length: 15 residues. CDR1 is MDHEN and CDR2 is SYDVKM in the germline V gene. The CDR3 coding sequence is TGTGCCAGCACTCGTGCGGGGGAAGGGGCCAACGTCCTGACTTTC. Residues: CASTRAGEGANVLTF. The complete variable domain, with remaining parts taken from reference TRBV28 and TRBJ2-6, reads DVKVTQSSRYLVKRTGEKVFLECVQDMDHENMFWYRQDPGLGLRLIYFSYDVKMKEKGDIPEGYSVSREKKERFSLILESASTNQTSMYLCASTRAGEGANVLTFGAGSRLTVL.

This clonotype was detected many times. The gene calls are TRBV7-8 and TRBJ2-1; 14 bases agree with TRBD2. CDR3 length equals 17 residues. J lost 6 bases, V lost 3 bases, and 7 bases had no gene match. Germline V lookup: CDR1 SGHVS, CDR2 FQNEAQ. CDR3 DNA sequence: TGTGCCAGCAGCTTCGGACTAGCGGGAGGTGGGCTCAATGAGCAGTTCTTC. This encodes CASSFGLAGGGLNEQFF.

This clonotype was observed at least ten times. The V gene is TRBV4-3, the J gene TRBJ1-1, with D possibly being TRBD1 (6 bases). V lost 1 base to trimming and J lost 4 bases, with 19 bases between them. Germline values: CDR1 LGHNA, CDR2 YSLEER. The CDR3 covers 17 residues. The CDR3 DNA reads TGCGCCAGCAGCCAAGTTCGGGGGGCAAGTGATAGCACTGAAGCTTTCTTT. This sequence encodes CASSQVRGASDSTEAFF.

There are a few counts of this clonotype. This rearrangement joins TRBV5-5 to TRBJ2-3; perhaps TRBD1 as D (5 bases). This CDR3 region has 16 residues. Trimming took 3 bases from V and 0 from J, leaving 14 bases between them. Germline loops: CDR1 SGHKS, CDR2 YYEKEE (reference sequence). CDR3 DNA: TGTGCCAGCAGCTCTCACCCAGGGTCTAGCACAGATACGCAGTATTTT. This gives the protein CASSSHPGSSTDTQYF.

This clonotype was recorded many times. The chain carries TRBV20-1 and TRBJ2-7; 8 bases agree with TRBD2. This CDR3 is 14 amino acids long. Germline values: CDR1 DFQATT, CDR2 SNEGSKA (reference sequence). V shed 5 bases and J 1 base; nucleotides not matched to a gene: 7. The CDR3 DNA is TGCAGTGCTGGAAAGCGGGAGAGTTCCTACGAGCAGTACTTC. Translating it yields CSAGKRESSYEQYF.

This clonotype appeared many times. The CDR3 reads CSASQQGPLYGYTF. The CDR3 DNA sequence: TGCAGTGCTAGTCAACAGGGGCCCCTTTATGGCTACACCTTC. V gene TRBV20-1 combines with J gene TRBJ1-2, with TRBD1 identical over 7 bases. The CDR3 has 14 amino acids. The J segment lost 5 bases and the V segment lost 3 bases, leaving 9 bases of the junction unmatched. Germline V gene lookup returns CDR1 DFQATT and CDR2 SNEGSKA (reference sequence).

The sample holds many counts of this clonotype. The chain carries TRBV29-1 and TRBJ1-1, with 9 bases identical to TRBD1. J was trimmed by 5 bases and V by 1 base; bases with no gene match: 5. Germline CDR1 reads SQVTM; CDR2 reads ANQGSEA. The CDR3 is 14 amino acids. The CDR3 DNA reads as TGCAGCGTTGAAGTAGGACAGGGGAGGACTGAAGCTTTCTTT. Protein sequence: CSVEVGQGRTEAFF. Variable domain in full (rest from reference TRBV29-1 and TRBJ1-1): SAVISQKPSRDICQRGTSLTIQCQVDSQVTMMFWYRQQPGQSLTLIATANQGSEATYESGFVIDKFPISRPNLTFSTLTVSNMSPEDSSIYLCSVEVGQGRTEAFFGQGTRLTVV.

This clonotype showed up many times. This chain joins TRBV20-1 and TRBJ2-1; 7 bases match TRBD2. The CDR3 extends over 16 amino acids. CDR1 DFQATT and CDR2 SNEGSKA come from the germline V gene (reference sequence). V lost 3 bases and J lost 3; bases outside the gene matches: 11. The CDR3 loop is CSARVLASGFYNEQFF. The CDR3 DNA reads as TGCAGTGCTAGGGTTCTCGCTAGCGGATTCTACAATGAGCAGTTCTTC.

Ten or more counts support this clonotype. The chain is built from TRBV5-1 and TRBJ2-7, with 12 bases identical to TRBD2. The CDR3 extends over 15 amino acids. CDR1 and CDR2 from the germline V gene are SGHRS and YFSETQ. V shed 4 bases, J shed 7 bases, and the junction held 9 bases outside the gene matches. The CDR3 loop reads CASSLGLAGPGEQYF. Written as DNA, the CDR3 is TGCGCCAGCAGCCTGGGACTAGCGGGTCCTGGGGAGCAGTACTTC.

This clonotype was seen repeatedly, ten times or more. The rearrangement links TRBV11-1 to TRBJ2-1; D tentatively reads TRBD1 or TRBD2 (5 bases each). Germline V gives CDR1 SGHAT, CDR2 FQDESV (reference sequence). V shed 1 base and J shed 6 bases, with 13 bases lying between them. The CDR3 is made up of 15 amino acids. The CDR3 sequence: CASSLGGKILNEQFF. The DNA of the CDR3 is TGTGCCAGCAGCTTAGGGGGGAAGATCCTCAATGAGCAGTTCTTC.

J is TRBJ2-7 and V is TRBV6-2 or TRBV6-3; weak D call: TRBD1 (5 bases). CDR1 MNHEY and CDR2 SVGEGT come from the germline V gene. The ends were cut back, 6 bases at V and 2 bases at J, with 14 bases in the middle. The CDR3 has 14 amino acids. The CDR3: CASSRNRYTYEQYF. The CDR3 DNA reads TGTGCCAGCAGCAGAAACAGGTACACCTACGAGCAGTACTTC.

This clonotype was found many times. This chain uses TRBV4-2 with TRBJ2-2; D is perhaps TRBD2 (5 bases). The length of the CDR3 is 15 residues. Between the trimmed V and J ends, which lost 8 bases and 1 base, there was a span of 14 bases. Germline CDR1 reads LGHNA; CDR2 reads YNFKEQ. In DNA, the CDR3 is TGTGCCAGCGCCAACGGCGCGGGGAACACCGGGGAGCTGTTTTTT. This sequence encodes CASANGAGNTGELFF.